The present T cell receptor beta chain was sequenced within a study of T cells after yellow fever vaccination. Study-wide points: Weaker overall, the secondary response nonetheless peaked faster (day 5 versus 15).

The study made its TCR cDNA through 5'RACE template switching. That step introduced a universal primer site along with UMIs. TCRdb passed the 5' RACE reads through MiXCR, listing each CDR3 protein once. Here the sample spans almost 600,000 distinct CDR3 sequences, 13% being singletons. This clonotype was seen more than once but under ten times. What it recognizes is unknown. In germline, CDR1 is SGHRS, CDR2 YFSETQ. The V end was cut by 4 bases, the J end by 9 bases, with 11 bases between. The CDR3 is 12 amino acids. The sample was PBMCs, taken on the day of the yellow fever booster vaccination. The sequence was obtained from a man aged 25-40 years who received the YFV17D yellow fever vaccine. V usage is TRBV5-1 and J usage is TRBJ2-1; no firm D call. The CDR3 here is CASSPVLGEQFF. CDR3 DNA sequence: TGCGCCAGCAGCCCCGTTCTCGGTGAGCAGTTCTTC.